These T cell receptor beta chains were read from a single sample in a study of shared clonotypes between healthy human individuals. Some clones are missing from TCRdb's copy, which holds only in-frame ones; the method was immunoSEQ multiplex PCR. The sample shows millions of clones, just under 95% of them seen only once. Sequencing was done on a sample of naive CD8+ T cells sorted from blood. The receptors stem from a man aged 18 to 29 in good health. CDR3s include the opening cysteine and the closing phenylalanine or tryptophan. A D gene is named only where the DNA matches it firmly. Clone size is shown for a subset of rows, as once, few, many or a class of expanded clone.

clone_size: .; j_call: TRBJ2-4; v_call: TRBV28; d_call: TRBD1; cdr3_aa: CASSLRDRDIQYF; cdr3_nt: TGTGCCAGCAGCCTCAGGGACAGGGACATTCAGTACTTC
clone_size: once; j_call: TRBJ2-1; v_call: TRBV28; d_call: TRBD2; cdr3_aa: CASNTGPGLAVIYNEQFF; cdr3_nt: TGTGCCAGCAATACGGGACCGGGACTAGCGGTGATCTACAATGAGCAGTTCTTC
clone_size: .; j_call: TRBJ2-1; v_call: TRBV10-3; d_call: TRBD2; cdr3_aa: CAISGASGNYNEQFF; cdr3_nt: TGTGCCATCAGTGGCGCGAGCGGGAACTACAATGAGCAGTTCTTC
clone_size: .; j_call: TRBJ2-7; v_call: TRBV4-2; d_call: .; cdr3_aa: CASSQAWAGENNEQYF; cdr3_nt: TGTGCCAGCAGCCAAGCTTGGGCAGGGGAGAATAACGAGCAGTACTTC
clone_size: .; j_call: TRBJ2-1; v_call: TRBV7-9; d_call: .; cdr3_aa: CASSLVPLEGDDEQFF; cdr3_nt: TGTGCCAGCAGCTTAGTTCCCTTGGAGGGGGACGATGAGCAGTTCTTC
clone_size: .; j_call: TRBJ2-5; v_call: TRBV9; d_call: TRBD2; cdr3_aa: CASSVEGSGGRETQYF; cdr3_nt: TGTGCCAGCAGCGTAGAAGGTAGCGGGGGGCGAGAGACCCAGTACTTC
clone_size: .; j_call: TRBJ2-7; v_call: TRBV29-1; d_call: .; cdr3_aa: CSVEEGGSYEQYF; cdr3_nt: TGCAGCGTTGAGGAGGGCGGATCCTACGAGCAGTACTTC
clone_size: .; j_call: TRBJ1-3; v_call: TRBV14; d_call: .; cdr3_aa: CASSQAGLGNTIYF; cdr3_nt: TGTGCCAGCAGCCAAGCGGGACTTGGAAACACCATATATTTT
clone_size: .; j_call: TRBJ2-7; v_call: TRBV6-1; d_call: TRBD1; cdr3_aa: CASRDGTGAYEQYF; cdr3_nt: TGTGCCAGCAGGGACGGGACAGGGGCCTACGAGCAGTACTTC
clone_size: once; j_call: TRBJ2-2; v_call: TRBV30; d_call: .; cdr3_aa: CAWDGGELFF; cdr3_nt: TGTGCCTGGGACGGGGGGGAGCTGTTTTTT
clone_size: .; j_call: TRBJ2-3; v_call: TRBV4-2; d_call: .; cdr3_aa: CASSQDLTGADTQYF; cdr3_nt: TGTGCCAGCAGCCAAGATCTCACGGGGGCAGATACGCAGTATTTT
clone_size: .; j_call: TRBJ1-6; v_call: TRBV25-1; d_call: .; cdr3_aa: CASSEYRVTGSPLHF; cdr3_nt: TGTGCCAGCAGTGAATATCGGGTAACGGGTTCACCCCTCCACTTT
clone_size: .; j_call: TRBJ2-3; v_call: TRBV4-1; d_call: .; cdr3_aa: CASSQGGAVDTQYF; cdr3_nt: TGCGCCAGCAGCCAAGGGGGGGCGGTAGATACGCAGTATTTT
clone_size: .; j_call: TRBJ2-2; v_call: TRBV28; d_call: TRBD2; cdr3_aa: CASSSSGGTGELFF; cdr3_nt: TGTGCCAGCAGTTCCAGCGGGGGGACCGGGGAGCTGTTTTTT
clone_size: .; j_call: TRBJ2-7; v_call: TRBV7-2; d_call: TRBD2; cdr3_aa: CASSPGGDQYF; cdr3_nt: TGTGCCAGCAGCCCTGGGGGGGACCAGTACTTC
clone_size: .; j_call: TRBJ2-3; v_call: TRBV2; d_call: .; cdr3_aa: CASSEAASTDTQYF; cdr3_nt: TGTGCCAGCAGTGAAGCGGCTAGCACAGATACGCAGTATTTT
clone_size: .; j_call: TRBJ2-7; v_call: TRBV5-6; d_call: .; cdr3_aa: CASSLVSYEQYF; cdr3_nt: TGTGCCAGCAGCTTGGTTTCATACGAGCAGTACTTC
clone_size: .; j_call: TRBJ2-3; v_call: TRBV11-2; d_call: .; cdr3_aa: CASSFSPPGETDTQYF; cdr3_nt: TGTGCCAGCAGCTTTTCCCCCCCGGGAGAAACAGATACGCAGTATTTT
clone_size: .; j_call: TRBJ1-5; v_call: TRBV6-6; d_call: .; cdr3_aa: CASSSGTNQPQHF; cdr3_nt: TGTGCCAGCAGCTCGGGTACCAATCAGCCCCAGCATTTT
clone_size: once; j_call: TRBJ2-3; v_call: TRBV5-1; d_call: .; cdr3_aa: CASSLRGRASTDTQYF; cdr3_nt: TGCGCCAGCAGCTTGCGTGGCAGGGCCTCCACAGATACGCAGTATTTT
clone_size: .; j_call: TRBJ2-5; v_call: TRBV12-1; d_call: .; cdr3_aa: CASSLGRPSHLPQETQYF; cdr3_nt: TGTGCCAGCAGCTTGGGGAGACCTAGCCACCTCCCCCAAGAGACCCAGTACTTC
clone_size: .; j_call: TRBJ1-2; v_call: TRBV28; d_call: .; cdr3_aa: CASRVFTGQVYGYTF; cdr3_nt: TGTGCCAGCAGGGTTTTCACGGGGCAGGTCTATGGCTACACCTTC
clone_size: .; j_call: TRBJ1-2; v_call: TRBV4-3; d_call: TRBD1; cdr3_aa: CASSRLGTGNGGYTF; cdr3_nt: TGCGCCAGCAGCCGACTGGGGACAGGGAATGGAGGCTACACCTTC
clone_size: .; j_call: TRBJ2-7; v_call: TRBV13; d_call: .; cdr3_aa: CASSRSGQGVYEQYF; cdr3_nt: TGTGCCAGCAGCCGCTCAGGGCAGGGAGTTTACGAGCAGTACTTC
clone_size: .; j_call: TRBJ2-7; v_call: TRBV6-5; d_call: .; cdr3_aa: CASSLGGVLTYEQYF; cdr3_nt: TGTGCCAGCAGTTTAGGTGGAGTTCTAACCTACGAGCAGTACTTC
clone_size: .; j_call: TRBJ2-7; v_call: TRBV4-3; d_call: .; cdr3_aa: CASSQGGGTGYEQYF; cdr3_nt: TGCGCCAGCAGCCAAGGGGGTGGGACGGGCTACGAGCAGTACTTC
clone_size: .; j_call: TRBJ1-6; v_call: TRBV7-9; d_call: .; cdr3_aa: CASSSNNYNSPLHF; cdr3_nt: TGTGCCAGCAGCTCGAATAACTATAATTCACCCCTCCACTTT
clone_size: few; j_call: TRBJ1-1; v_call: TRBV5-1; d_call: TRBD1; cdr3_aa: CASSGQGGNTEAFF; cdr3_nt: TGCGCCAGCAGCGGACAGGGGGGGAACACTGAAGCTTTCTTT
clone_size: once; j_call: TRBJ2-5; v_call: TRBV4-1; d_call: TRBD1; cdr3_aa: CASSQDPTGGGETQYF; cdr3_nt: TGCGCCAGCAGCCAAGATCCGACAGGGGGCGGGGAGACCCAGTACTTC
clone_size: .; j_call: TRBJ1-2; v_call: TRBV6-6; d_call: .; cdr3_aa: CASSYSAGNYGYTF; cdr3_nt: TGTGCCAGCAGTTACTCCGCAGGGAATTATGGCTACACCTTC
clone_size: .; j_call: TRBJ2-5; v_call: TRBV25-1; d_call: .; cdr3_aa: CASTYGGPETQYF; cdr3_nt: TGTGCCAGCACGTACGGGGGACCGGAGACCCAGTACTTC
clone_size: .; j_call: TRBJ2-3; v_call: TRBV9; d_call: TRBD1; cdr3_aa: CASSVGQGTDTQYF; cdr3_nt: TGTGCCAGCAGCGTGGGACAGGGCACAGATACGCAGTATTTT
clone_size: .; j_call: TRBJ1-2; v_call: TRBV27; d_call: .; cdr3_aa: CASSLGVNYGYTF; cdr3_nt: TGTGCCAGCAGTTTAGGTGTTAACTATGGCTACACCTTC
clone_size: .; j_call: TRBJ2-7; v_call: TRBV2; d_call: .; cdr3_aa: CASSERGRYEQYF; cdr3_nt: TGTGCCAGCAGTGAAAGGGGTCGATACGAGCAGTACTTC
clone_size: .; j_call: TRBJ2-3; v_call: TRBV30; d_call: TRBD2; cdr3_aa: CAWSVGGTDTQYF; cdr3_nt: TGTGCCTGGAGTGTGGGGGGGACAGATACGCAGTATTTT